This T cell receptor (beta chain) originates from a study of follicular helper T cells after annual influenza vaccination. Study-wide points: Plasmablast frequency change correlated with clonality change in ICOS+CD38+ cTfh.

Looked up from germline, CDR1 is MNHEY and CDR2 is SVGAGI. Between the trimmed V and J ends, which lost 2 bases and 4 bases, there was a span of 12 bases. CDR3 size: 16 residues. Time point of the sample: 2015-2016 season, pre-vaccination. No donor had influenza vaccine in the prior 6 months; all lived in the community. TCRdb's copy holds only in-frame clones and misses some; the assay was immunoSEQ multiplex PCR. The sample includes 6,000 to 6,500 clones, 75% to 85% of them seen just once. Of note for this clone: The antigen is unknown.

The source is an adult who received the influenza vaccine. This chain connects TRBV6-5 to TRBJ1-6; possible D gene TRBD1, 5 bases. The source was CXCR5- memory CD4+ T cells sorted from blood, collected on the day of influenza vaccination. The CDR3 spells CASSYHRDGYNSPLHF. As DNA, the CDR3 is TGTGCCAGCAGTTACCATAGGGACGGATATAATTCACCCCTCCACTTT.